This record covers a single TCR beta chain. Under the authors' procedure: Amplifying reference gene primers gave estimates of nucleated cell counts. Assay used: immunoSEQ multiplex PCR; TCRdb lists only in-frame clones, some missing. Clone size and V and J calls were adopted from that table, with D and trimming inferred from the DNA. The profile covers approximately 45,000 clones, with 65% to 85% appearing a single time and around 6.1% taken by the ten largest. These data are taken from a study of blood T cell repertoires in COVID-19. From germline, CDR1 is MNHNS and CDR2 SASEGT. Trimming took 3 bases from V and 2 from J, leaving 17 bases between them. The CDR3 consists of 16 residues.

Sequencing was done on a sample of peripheral blood. The chain couples TRBV6-1 to TRBJ2-7, with TRBD1 as a possible D gene (6 bases). This TCR came from a woman of 80 years or more with acute or convalescent COVID-19. DNA of the CDR3: TGTGCCAGCAGTGATCCAGGGTGGGGGCAAACCTACGAGCAGTACTTC. Amino acid sequence: CASSDPGWGQTYEQYF.